This is a list of T cell receptor beta chains from one sample in a study of PD-1 blockade in classical Hodgkin lymphoma. TCRdb's copy holds only in-frame clones and misses some; the assay was immunoSEQ multiplex PCR. The sample carries over 70,000 clones, around 90% recorded once. This sample comprised peripheral blood mononuclear cells (PBMCs), obtained at baseline. Every receptor here comes from a human donor with classical Hodgkin lymphoma. CDR3s include the opening cysteine and the closing phenylalanine or tryptophan. The D gene is left open where the match is weak. Size is omitted from some rows. Given values are once, few, many or a class for expanded clones.

V	J	D	size	DNA	CDR3
TRBV2	TRBJ2-6	NA	NA	TGTGCCAGCGGTGCCGGGCGTCTAGCTGGGGCCAACGTCCTGACTTTC	CASGAGRLAGANVLTF
TRBV12-5	TRBJ2-5	TRBD1	once	TGTGCTAGCGGCCCCTCAGGGGGCGCTGAGACCCAGTACTTC	CASGPSGGAETQYF
TRBV6-5	TRBJ2-7	NA	NA	TGTGCCAGCAGTTACTCGACTGGTGGGGAGTACGAGCAGTACTTC	CASSYSTGGEYEQYF
TRBV4-1	TRBJ2-4	TRBD1	NA	TGCGCCAGCAGCCAACCCGGGACAGGGGTGGCCAAAAACATTCAGTACTTC	CASSQPGTGVAKNIQYF
TRBV2	TRBJ1-4	NA	NA	TGTGCCAGCAGGGGCGGGGAAAAACTGTTTTTT	CASRGGEKLFF
TRBV28	TRBJ1-2	NA	NA	TGTGCCAGCAGTTTTACATGGCAGGACTATGGCTACACCTTC	CASSFTWQDYGYTF
TRBV30	TRBJ1-1	TRBD1	NA	TGTGCCTGGAGTAGACAGGGTTCGAACACTGAAGCTTTCTTT	CAWSRQGSNTEAFF
TRBV5-6	TRBJ2-2	NA	NA	TGTGCCAGCAGCCCCCGAGGGGGATCGAACACCGGGGAGCTGTTTTTT	CASSPRGGSNTGELFF
TRBV6-5	TRBJ1-1	NA	NA	TGTGCCAGCAGTTACTCGGGGGGTATGATGAACACTGAAGCTTTCTTT	CASSYSGGMMNTEAFF
TRBV28	TRBJ2-2	TRBD2	NA	TGTGCCAGCAGGGGACTAGCGGGACCCGGGGAGCTGTTTTTT	CASRGLAGPGELFF
TRBV7-9	TRBJ2-7	TRBD1	NA	TGTGCCAGCAGCTTAACGGGACAGGGGCAACCGTCCCACGAGCAGTACTTC	CASSLTGQGQPSHEQYF
TRBV10-2	TRBJ2-3	NA	NA	TGCGCCAGCAGCCTCACCTACGGGGGAGATACGCAGTATTTT	CASSLTYGGDTQYF
TRBV10-3	TRBJ1-2	TRBD1	NA	TGTGCCATCAGGGAGACAGGGGAAGCTAACTATGGCTACACCTTC	CAIRETGEANYGYTF
TRBV6-1	TRBJ1-3	NA	NA	TGTGCCAGCAGCCACTCGGGAAACACCATATATTTT	CASSHSGNTIYF
TRBV30	TRBJ1-1	TRBD1	NA	TGTGCCTGGATGGTGCAGGGGGCCCGGAACACTGAAGCTTTCTTT	CAWMVQGARNTEAFF
TRBV10-3	TRBJ2-1	TRBD2	NA	TGTGCCATCAGTGGGGGACTAGCGGGAGGGCATGAGCAGTTCTTC	CAISGGLAGGHEQFF
TRBV25-1	TRBJ2-2	NA	NA	TGTGCCAGCAGCCCCGCAACTCGCACCGGGGAGCTGTTTTTT	CASSPATRTGELFF
TRBV19	TRBJ1-1	NA	NA	TGTGCCAGTAGTATCCGGGGGGACACTGAAGCTTTCTTT	CASSIRGDTEAFF
TRBV28	TRBJ2-6	NA	NA	TGTGCCAGCAGTTCCCCAGGCCGCTCTGGGGCCAACGTCCTGACTTTC	CASSSPGRSGANVLTF
TRBV7-2	TRBJ2-3	TRBD1	NA	TGTGCCAGCAACGACAGGGGGCTTAGAGATACGCAGTATTTT	CASNDRGLRDTQYF
TRBV7-9	TRBJ1-4	NA	NA	TGTGCCAGCAGCTTAGCGCGCCAGATTAATGAAAAACTGTTTTTT	CASSLARQINEKLFF
TRBV2	TRBJ1-5	NA	NA	TGTGCCAGCAGCTACTGGGGATATGGTCAGCCCCAGCATTTT	CASSYWGYGQPQHF
TRBV5-6	TRBJ2-7	NA	NA	TGTGCCAGCAGCTTGGCTGTTTCTTCTTCGTACGAGCAGTACTTC	CASSLAVSSSYEQYF
TRBV9	TRBJ1-1	NA	NA	TGTGCCAGCAGCGTTCCGGACTTTTTGAACACTGAAGCTTTCTTT	CASSVPDFLNTEAFF
TRBV18	TRBJ1-1	NA	NA	TGTGCCAGCTCACCTTTTAAGGCCACTGAAGCTTTCTTT	CASSPFKATEAFF
TRBV28	TRBJ2-2	NA	NA	TGTGCCAGCAGCACCGGGACGGCGAACACCGGGGAGCTGTTTTTT	CASSTGTANTGELFF
TRBV19	TRBJ1-2	NA	NA	TGTGCCAGTAGTTTCGGGTCCACATTCTATGGCTACACCTTC	CASSFGSTFYGYTF
TRBV4-3	TRBJ2-1	NA	NA	TGCGCCAGCAGCCAAGGAGCTCTCTACAATGAGCAGTTCTTC	CASSQGALYNEQFF
TRBV5-1	TRBJ2-2	TRBD2	NA	TGCGCCAGCAGCTTGTTACTAGCGTTGAACACCGGGGAGCTGTTTTTT	CASSLLLALNTGELFF
TRBV12-5	TRBJ1-2	NA	NA	TGTGCTAGTGGTTTGGGAGAATCACGACGTCCCGGGCTCTATGGCTACACCTTC	CASGLGESRRPGLYGYTF
TRBV4-1	TRBJ2-5	NA	once	TGCGCCAGCAGCCAACCTGGGGCGGAGACCCAGTACTTC	CASSQPGAETQYF
TRBV5-1	TRBJ2-7	NA	NA	TGCGCCAGCAGCTTGGATGGACTCGCAAGCTCCTACGAGCAGTACTTC	CASSLDGLASSYEQYF
TRBV13	TRBJ2-3	TRBD1	NA	TGTGCCAGCAGCTTAGTGGACAGGGGCTTTAGTACAGATACGCAGTATTTT	CASSLVDRGFSTDTQYF
TRBV5-6	TRBJ1-5	NA	NA	TGTGCCAGCAGCTTGAAGGGGGGGACCAATCAGCCCCAGCATTTT	CASSLKGGTNQPQHF
TRBV7-4	TRBJ1-5	TRBD1	NA	TGTGCCAGCAGCCGACAGGGAACTTCCCCCTTGGGCATTCAGCCCCAGCATTTT	CASSRQGTSPLGIQPQHF
TRBV10-1	TRBJ1-5	NA	few	TGCGCCATCCGGGCCGATCAGCCCCAGCATTTT	CAIRADQPQHF
TRBV10-1	TRBJ2-7	TRBD2	NA	TGCGCCAGCAGTTCTGGGACTAGCGGGAGGGACGAGCAGTACTTC	CASSSGTSGRDEQYF
TRBV5-4	TRBJ2-3	NA	NA	TGTGCCAGCAGCTTGGGAACAGGCGCCCGCTTAACAGCTACAGATACGCAGTATTTT	CASSLGTGARLTATDTQYF
TRBV14	TRBJ2-3	NA	NA	TGTGCCAGCAGCCCGGGGTGGGCGCAGTATTTT	CASSPGWAQYF
TRBV6-6	TRBJ1-1	NA	once	TGTGCCAGCAGTTACTCTCAAGGGACGTCTGAAGCTTTCTTT	CASSYSQGTSEAFF
TRBV10-1	TRBJ2-7	NA	NA	TGCGCCAGCAGTGATACTGATTACGAGCAGTACTTC	CASSDTDYEQYF
TRBV19	TRBJ2-2	NA	NA	TGTGCCAGTAAAAACACCGGGGAGCTGTTTTTT	CASKNTGELFF
TRBV19	TRBJ1-2	TRBD1	NA	TGTGCCAGTAGGGGGGACAGTTTCATCTATGGCTACACCTTC	CASRGDSFIYGYTF
TRBV15	TRBJ2-3	TRBD1	NA	TGTGCCACCAGCAGAGAAGTCACAGGGGGCACAGATACGCAGTATTTT	CATSREVTGGTDTQYF